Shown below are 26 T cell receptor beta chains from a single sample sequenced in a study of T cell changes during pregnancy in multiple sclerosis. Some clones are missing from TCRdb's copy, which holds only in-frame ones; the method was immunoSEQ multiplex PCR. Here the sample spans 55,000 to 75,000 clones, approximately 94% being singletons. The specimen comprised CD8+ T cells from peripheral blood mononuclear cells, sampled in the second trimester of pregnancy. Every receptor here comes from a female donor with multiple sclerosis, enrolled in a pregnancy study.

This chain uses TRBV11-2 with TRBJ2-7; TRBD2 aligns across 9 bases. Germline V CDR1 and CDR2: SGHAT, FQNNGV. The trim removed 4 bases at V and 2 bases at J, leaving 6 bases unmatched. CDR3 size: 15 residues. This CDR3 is CASSSPAGGAYEQYF. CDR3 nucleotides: TGTGCCAGCAGCTCACCAGCGGGAGGAGCCTACGAGCAGTACTTC.

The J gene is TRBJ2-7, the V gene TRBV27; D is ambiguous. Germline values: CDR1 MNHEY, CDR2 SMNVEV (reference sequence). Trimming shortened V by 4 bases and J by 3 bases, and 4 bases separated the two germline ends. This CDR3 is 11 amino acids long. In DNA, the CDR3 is TGTGCCAGCAGTTCTAACTACGAGCAGTACTTC. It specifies CASSSNYEQYF.

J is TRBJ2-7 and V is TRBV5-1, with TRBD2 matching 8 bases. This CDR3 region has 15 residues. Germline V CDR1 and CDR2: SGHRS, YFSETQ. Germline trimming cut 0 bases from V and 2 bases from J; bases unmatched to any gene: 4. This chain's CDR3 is CASSLGLAQTYEQYF. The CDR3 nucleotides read TGCGCCAGCAGCTTGGGACTAGCGCAGACCTACGAGCAGTACTTC.

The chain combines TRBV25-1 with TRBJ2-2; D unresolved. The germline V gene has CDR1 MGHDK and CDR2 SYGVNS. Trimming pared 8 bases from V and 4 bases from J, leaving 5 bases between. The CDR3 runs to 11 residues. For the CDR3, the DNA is TGTGCCAGCGCGGTCACCGGGGAGCTGTTTTTT. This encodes CASAVTGELFF.

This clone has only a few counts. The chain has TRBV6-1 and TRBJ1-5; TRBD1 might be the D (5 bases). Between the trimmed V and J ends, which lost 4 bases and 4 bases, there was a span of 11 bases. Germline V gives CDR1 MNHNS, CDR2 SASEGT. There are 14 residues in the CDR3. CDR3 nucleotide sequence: TGTGCCAGCAGTGCGTCGGGGGAAAATCAGCCCCAGCATTTT. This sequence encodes CASSASGENQPQHF.

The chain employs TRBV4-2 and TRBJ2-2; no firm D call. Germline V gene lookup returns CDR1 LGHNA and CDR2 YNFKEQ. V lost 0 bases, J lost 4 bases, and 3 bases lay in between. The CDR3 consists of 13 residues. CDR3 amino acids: CASSQDITGELFF. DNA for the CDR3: TGTGCCAGCAGCCAAGACATCACCGGGGAGCTGTTTTTT.

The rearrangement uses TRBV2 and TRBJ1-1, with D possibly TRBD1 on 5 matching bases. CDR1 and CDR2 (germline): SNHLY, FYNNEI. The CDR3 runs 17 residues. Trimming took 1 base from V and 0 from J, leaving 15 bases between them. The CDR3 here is CASSEELAGGLNTEAFF. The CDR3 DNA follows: TGTGCCAGCAGTGAAGAGTTGGCTGGGGGGTTGAACACTGAAGCTTTCTTT.

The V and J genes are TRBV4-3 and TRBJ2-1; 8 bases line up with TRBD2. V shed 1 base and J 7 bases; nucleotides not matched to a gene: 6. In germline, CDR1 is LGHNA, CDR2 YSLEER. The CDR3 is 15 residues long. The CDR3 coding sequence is TGCGCCAGCAGCCAAGGAGGCGGGAGGCGGAATGAGCAGTTCTTC. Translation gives CASSQGGGRRNEQFF.

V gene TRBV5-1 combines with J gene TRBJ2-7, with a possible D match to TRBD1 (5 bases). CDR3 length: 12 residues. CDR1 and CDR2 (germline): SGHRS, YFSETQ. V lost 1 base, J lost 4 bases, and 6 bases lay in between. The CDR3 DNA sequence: TGCGCCAGCAGCTTGCAGGGTTACGAGCAGTACTTC. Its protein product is CASSLQGYEQYF.

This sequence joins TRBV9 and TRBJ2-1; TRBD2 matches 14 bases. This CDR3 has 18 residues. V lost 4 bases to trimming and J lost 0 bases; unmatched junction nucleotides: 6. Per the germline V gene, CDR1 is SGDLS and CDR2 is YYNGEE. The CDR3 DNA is TGTGCCAGCAGCTCCCGGACTAGCGGGAGGTTCTCCTACAATGAGCAGTTCTTC. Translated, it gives CASSSRTSGRFSYNEQFF.

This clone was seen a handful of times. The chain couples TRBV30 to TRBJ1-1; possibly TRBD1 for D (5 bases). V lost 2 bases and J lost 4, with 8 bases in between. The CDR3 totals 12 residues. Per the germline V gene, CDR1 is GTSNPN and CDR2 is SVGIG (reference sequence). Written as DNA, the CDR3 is TGTGCCTGGAGTCACACAGGCACTGAAGCTTTCTTT. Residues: CAWSHTGTEAFF. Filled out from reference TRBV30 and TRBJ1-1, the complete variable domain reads SQTIHQWPATLVQPVGSPLSLECTVEGTSNPNLYWYRQAAGRGLQLLFYSVGIGQISSEVPQNLSASRPQDRQFILSSKKLLLSDSGFYLCAWSHTGTEAFFGQGTRLTVV.

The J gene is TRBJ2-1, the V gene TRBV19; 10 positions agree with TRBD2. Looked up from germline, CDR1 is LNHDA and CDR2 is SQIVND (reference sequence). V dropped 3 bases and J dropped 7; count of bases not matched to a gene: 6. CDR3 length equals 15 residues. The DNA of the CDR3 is TGTGCCAGTAGTATTCCGGCTAGCGGGAGTAATGAGCAGTTCTTC. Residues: CASSIPASGSNEQFF.

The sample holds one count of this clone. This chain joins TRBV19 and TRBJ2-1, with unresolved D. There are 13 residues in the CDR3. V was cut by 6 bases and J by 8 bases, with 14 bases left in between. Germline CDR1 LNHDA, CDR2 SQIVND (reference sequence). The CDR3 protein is CASRPPTQYEQFF. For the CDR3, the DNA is TGTGCCAGTAGGCCTCCTACCCAATATGAGCAGTTCTTC.

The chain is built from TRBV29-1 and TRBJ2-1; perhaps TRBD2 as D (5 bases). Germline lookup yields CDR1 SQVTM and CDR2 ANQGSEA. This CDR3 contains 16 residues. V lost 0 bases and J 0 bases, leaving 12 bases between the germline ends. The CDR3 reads CSVEDLSGSSYNEQFF. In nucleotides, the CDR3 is TGCAGCGTTGAAGATCTCAGCGGAAGCTCCTACAATGAGCAGTTCTTC.

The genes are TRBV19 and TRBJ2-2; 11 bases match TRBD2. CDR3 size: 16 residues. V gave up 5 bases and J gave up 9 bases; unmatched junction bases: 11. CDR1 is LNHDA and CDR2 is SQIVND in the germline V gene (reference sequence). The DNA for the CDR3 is TGTGCCAGTAGTGGTAGCGGGAGGGCCTTATCCAGGGAGCTGTTTTTT. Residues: CASSGSGRALSRELFF.

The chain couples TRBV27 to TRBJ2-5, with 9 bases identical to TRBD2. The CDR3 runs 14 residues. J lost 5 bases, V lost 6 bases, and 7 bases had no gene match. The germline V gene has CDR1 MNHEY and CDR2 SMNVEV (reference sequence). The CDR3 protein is CASRTSGSVETQYF. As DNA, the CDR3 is TGTGCCAGCAGAACTAGCGGGTCGGTTGAGACCCAGTACTTC.

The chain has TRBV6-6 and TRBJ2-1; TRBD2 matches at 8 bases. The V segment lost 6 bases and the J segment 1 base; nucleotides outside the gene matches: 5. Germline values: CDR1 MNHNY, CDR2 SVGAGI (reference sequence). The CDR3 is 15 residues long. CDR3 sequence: CASRLAVSSYNEQFF. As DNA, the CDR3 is TGTGCCAGCAGACTAGCGGTGTCATCCTACAATGAGCAGTTCTTC.

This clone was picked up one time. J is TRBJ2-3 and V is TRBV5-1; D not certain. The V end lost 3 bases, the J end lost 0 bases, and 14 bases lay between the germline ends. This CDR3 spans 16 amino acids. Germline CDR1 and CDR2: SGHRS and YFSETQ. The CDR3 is CASSSTITASTDTQYF. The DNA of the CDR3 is TGCGCCAGCAGCTCCACTATAACGGCTAGCACAGATACGCAGTATTTT.

The CDR3 DNA reads as TGTGCCAGCAGTGAATTCGGGGCTAGCGGGAGCACTAGCACAGATACGCAGTATTTT. Protein sequence: CASSEFGASGSTSTDTQYF. J is TRBJ2-3 and V is TRBV2; 10 bases agree with TRBD2. Germline V lookup: CDR1 SNHLY, CDR2 FYNNEI. The CDR3 loop spans 19 amino acids. The ends lost 2 bases at V and 0 bases at J; junction bases unmatched: 11.

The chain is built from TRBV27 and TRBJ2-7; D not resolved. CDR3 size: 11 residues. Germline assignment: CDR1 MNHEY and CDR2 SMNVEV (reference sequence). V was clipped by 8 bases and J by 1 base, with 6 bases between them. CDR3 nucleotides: TGTGCCAGCGGCCTTTCCTACGAGCAGTACTTC. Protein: CASGLSYEQYF.

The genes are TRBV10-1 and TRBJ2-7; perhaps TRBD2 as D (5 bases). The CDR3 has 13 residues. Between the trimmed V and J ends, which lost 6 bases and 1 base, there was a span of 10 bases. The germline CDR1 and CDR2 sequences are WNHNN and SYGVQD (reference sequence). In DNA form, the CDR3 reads TGCGCCAGCAGAGCGGACCAGTCCTACGAGCAGTACTTC. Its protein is CASRADQSYEQYF.

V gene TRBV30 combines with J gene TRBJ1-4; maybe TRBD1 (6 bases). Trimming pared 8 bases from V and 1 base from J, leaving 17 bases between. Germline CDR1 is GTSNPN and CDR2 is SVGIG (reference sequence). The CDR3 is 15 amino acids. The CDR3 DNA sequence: TGTGCCGGAATAGGGGGGGATGTAACTAATGAAAAACTGTTTTTT. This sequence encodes CAGIGGDVTNEKLFF.

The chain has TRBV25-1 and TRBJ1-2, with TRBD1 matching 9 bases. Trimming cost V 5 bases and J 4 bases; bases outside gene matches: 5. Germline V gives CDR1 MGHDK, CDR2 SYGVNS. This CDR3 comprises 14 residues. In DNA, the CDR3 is TGTGCCAGCAGTATCGGGACAGGGCTCTATGGCTACACCTTC. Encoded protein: CASSIGTGLYGYTF.

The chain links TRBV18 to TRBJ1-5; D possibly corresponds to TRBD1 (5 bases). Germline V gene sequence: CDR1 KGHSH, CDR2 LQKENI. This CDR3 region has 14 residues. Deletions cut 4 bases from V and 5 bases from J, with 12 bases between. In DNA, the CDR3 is TGTGCCAGCTCACTCACCACCAGGGATCAGCCCCAGCATTTT. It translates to CASSLTTRDQPQHF.

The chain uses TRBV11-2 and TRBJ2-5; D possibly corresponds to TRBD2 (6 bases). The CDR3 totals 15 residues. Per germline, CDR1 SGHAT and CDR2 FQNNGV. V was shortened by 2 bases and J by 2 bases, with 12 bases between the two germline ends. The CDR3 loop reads CASSLLAVRQETQYF. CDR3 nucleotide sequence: TGTGCCAGCAGCTTATTAGCGGTACGGCAAGAGACCCAGTACTTC. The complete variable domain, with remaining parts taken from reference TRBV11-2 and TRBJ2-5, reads EAGVAQSPRYKIIEKRQSVAFWCNPISGHATLYWYQQILGQGPKLLIQFQNNGVVDDSQLPKDRFSAERLKGVDSTLKIQPAKLEDSAVYLCASSLLAVRQETQYFGPGTRLLVL.

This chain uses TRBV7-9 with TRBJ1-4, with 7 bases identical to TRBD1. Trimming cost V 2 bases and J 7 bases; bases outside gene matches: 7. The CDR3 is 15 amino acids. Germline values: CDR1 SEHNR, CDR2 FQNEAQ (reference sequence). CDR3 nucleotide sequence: TGTGCCAGCAGCTTACCGGGACAGTGGCGTGAAAAACTGTTTTTT. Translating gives CASSLPGQWREKLFF.